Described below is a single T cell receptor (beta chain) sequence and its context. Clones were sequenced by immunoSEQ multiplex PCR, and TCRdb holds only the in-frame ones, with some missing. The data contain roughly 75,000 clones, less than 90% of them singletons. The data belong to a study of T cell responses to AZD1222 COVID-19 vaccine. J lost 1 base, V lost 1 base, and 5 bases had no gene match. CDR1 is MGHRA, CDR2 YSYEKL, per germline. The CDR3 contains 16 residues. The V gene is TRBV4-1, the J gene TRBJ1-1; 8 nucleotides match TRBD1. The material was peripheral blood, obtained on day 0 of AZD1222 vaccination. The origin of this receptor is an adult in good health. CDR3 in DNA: TGCGCCAGCAGCCAAGTTTGGCAGGGGGCGAACACTGAAGCTTTCTTT. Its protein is CASSQVWQGANTEAFF.